A selection of T cell receptor beta chains follows, all from one sample in a study of blood T cell repertoires in COVID-19. Method: immunoSEQ multiplex PCR; TCRdb's copy keeps in-frame clones and lacks some. The repertoire consists of under 90,000 clones, with 87% occurring once and the leading ten covering approximately 5.1%. The sequenced sample was peripheral blood. These TCRs come from a man in his 60s with acute or convalescent COVID-19. CDR3s include the opening cysteine and the closing phenylalanine or tryptophan. Fields, in order: CDR3 length, D gene, V gene, clone size, J gene, CDR3 DNA, CDR3 protein. D genes are given only for firm matches. Size is stated for part of the rows, as once, few or many counts, or as a class when the clone is expanded.

13	.	TRBV18	.	TRBJ1-2	TGTGCCAGCTCACATGGAGAGGGGCGGGACTACACCTTC	CASSHGEGRDYTF
14	.	TRBV29-1	.	TRBJ1-2	TGCAGCTCCTTAAGAGCCGGGTCTGGGGAGGGCTACACCTTC	CSSLRAGSGEGYTF
17	.	TRBV3-1/TRBV3-2	.	TRBJ2-2	TGTGCCAGCAGCCAAGAGGGGGCAGGGAGGGACACCGGGGAGCTGTTTTTT	CASSQEGAGRDTGELFF
17	TRBD1	TRBV28	.	TRBJ1-6	TGTGCCAGCAGTTCCCCCCCGGGACAGGGAAATAATTCACCCCTCCACTTT	CASSSPPGQGNNSPLHF
13	.	TRBV5-8	.	TRBJ2-3	TGTGCCAGCAACCCCCCAGACAGGGATACGCAGTATTTT	CASNPPDRDTQYF
13	.	TRBV7-2	.	TRBJ2-7	TGTGCCAGCAGCCGCGGGGCCTCCTACGAGCAGTACTTC	CASSRGASYEQYF
14	.	TRBV7-2	.	TRBJ1-2	TGTGCCAGCAGCGGCCAACAGGGAAACTATGGCTACACCTTC	CASSGQQGNYGYTF
14	.	TRBV7-8	.	TRBJ1-3	TGTGCCAGCAGCTTAGACAGCTCTGGAAACACCATATATTTT	CASSLDSSGNTIYF
14	TRBD1	TRBV5-1	.	TRBJ2-1	TGCGCCAGCAGCTTGGGCGGACAGGGTAATGAGCAGTTCTTC	CASSLGGQGNEQFF
14	TRBD2	TRBV10-3	.	TRBJ2-7	TGTGCCATCTCGGCTAGCGGGGGTGCCGACGAGCAGTACTTC	CAISASGGADEQYF
12	.	TRBV30	.	TRBJ1-6	TGTGCCTGGAGTTCACAGGGAACGCCCCTCCACTTT	CAWSSQGTPLHF
14	.	TRBV5-1	.	TRBJ2-3	TGCGCCAGCAGCCTTGGGGACTTCACAGATACGCAGTATTTT	CASSLGDFTDTQYF
15	TRBD1	TRBV2	.	TRBJ1-5	TGTGCCAGCAGGATTGGAACAGGGGGCGCCCAGCCCCAGCATTTT	CASRIGTGGAQPQHF
12	.	TRBV12-3/TRBV12-4	.	TRBJ2-2	TGTGCTACAATGAGGGGGACCGGGGAGCTGTTTTTT	CATMRGTGELFF
14	.	TRBV27	.	TRBJ1-6	TGTGCCAGCAGTTTATTGGCGGGGAATTCACCCCTCCACTTT	CASSLLAGNSPLHF
14	.	TRBV19	.	TRBJ1-2	TGTGCCAGTAGTATACAGGGTACAGTTGTTGGCTACACCTTC	CASSIQGTVVGYTF
13	.	TRBV2	.	TRBJ2-2	TGTGCCAGCACCGCGGGTTCGGGCGGGGAGCTGTTTTTT	CASTAGSGGELFF
15	.	TRBV6-5	once	TRBJ1-2	TGTGCCAGCAGTCGACTCCTCTCAGGGGCCGGTCGCTACACCTTC	CASSRLLSGAGRYTF
15	.	TRBV5-8	many	TRBJ2-5	TGTGCCAGCAGCGCTGTGACAGTTTTAGGAGAGACCCAGTACTTC	CASSAVTVLGETQYF
16	TRBD1	TRBV18	once	TRBJ1-3	TGTGCCAGCTCATCATACGGACAGGGGGCGGAAAACACCATATATTTT	CASSSYGQGAENTIYF
15	TRBD1	TRBV5-6	.	TRBJ1-4	TGTGCCAGCAGCTCAACAGGGGCCTATAATGAAAAACTGTTTTTT	CASSSTGAYNEKLFF
15	.	TRBV19	.	TRBJ2-7	TGTGCCAGTAGTACGCGGACTCGTAGCTCCTACGAGCAGTACTTC	CASSTRTRSSYEQYF
16	.	TRBV6-5	.	TRBJ1-1	TGTGCCAGCAGTTACTCGGTAGGGGGTATAGGCACTGAAGCTTTCTTT	CASSYSVGGIGTEAFF
15	TRBD1	TRBV5-6	.	TRBJ1-2	TGTGCCAGCAGCTTGACAACACAGGGGGTCGGTGGCTACACCTTC	CASSLTTQGVGGYTF
13	TRBD1	TRBV12-3/TRBV12-4	.	TRBJ1-2	TGTGCCAGCAGTCCTGACAGGGCCTATGGCTACACCTTC	CASSPDRAYGYTF
16	TRBD1	TRBV6-1	.	TRBJ1-5	TGTGCCAGCAGTGGAACCGGGACAGGGGCCAATCAGCCCCAGCATTTT	CASSGTGTGANQPQHF
13	TRBD1	TRBV10-3	.	TRBJ2-7	TGTGCCATCAGACGGACAGGGGGGTACGAGCAGTACTTC	CAIRRTGGYEQYF
14	.	TRBV18	.	TRBJ1-5	TGTGCCAGCTCACTCTATGAGGGCAATCAGCCCCAGCATTTT	CASSLYEGNQPQHF
15	.	TRBV12-5	.	TRBJ2-7	TGTGCTAGTGGTTTGGTAACAGGACAGATATACGAGCAGTACTTC	CASGLVTGQIYEQYF
12	.	TRBV7-9	few	TRBJ2-1	TGTGCCAGCAGCTTAGGGGCCAATGAGCAGTTCTTC	CASSLGANEQFF
14	.	TRBV6-2/TRBV6-3	.	TRBJ2-2	TGTGCCAGCAGCCTTACGGCGAACACCGGGGAGCTGTTTTTT	CASSLTANTGELFF
15	.	TRBV7-2	.	TRBJ2-5	TGTGCCAGCAGCTTAGGAGGGGGGGGGTCAGAGACCCAGTACTTC	CASSLGGGGSETQYF
15	.	TRBV9	.	TRBJ2-1	TGTGCCAGCACTCCCGGGGGGAGTACAGGGAATGAGCAGTTCTTC	CASTPGGSTGNEQFF
16	TRBD2	TRBV5-1	.	TRBJ2-7	TGCGCCAGCAGCCTCGGGACTAGCGGGACCGCCTACGAGCAGTACTTC	CASSLGTSGTAYEQYF
17	.	TRBV12-5	.	TRBJ2-3	TGTGCTAGTGGAGCTAAGGTGCTGGGCTCGTCCGCGGATACGCAGTATTTT	CASGAKVLGSSADTQYF
18	TRBD2	TRBV3-1/TRBV3-2	.	TRBJ2-2	TGTGCCAGCAGCCAAGTTAAGTCTAGCGGGGGGTCATTACGGGAGCTGTTTTTT	CASSQVKSSGGSLRELFF
14	.	TRBV7-2	few	TRBJ2-7	TGTGCCAGCAGCTCCGACACGTCCTGGAAGGAGCAGTACTTC	CASSSDTSWKEQYF
16	TRBD1	TRBV19	.	TRBJ1-6	TGTGCCACCCAGGGACTGGGACAGGGTGCTGTGCCACCCCTCCACTTT	CATQGLGQGAVPPLHF
15	.	TRBV18	.	TRBJ1-1	TGTGCCAGCTCGCGAGGACGATTAGGGGACACTGAAGCTTTCTTT	CASSRGRLGDTEAFF
15	.	TRBV21-1	.	TRBJ2-5	TGTGCCAGCAGCTCGGGGGGGCGTGGTCAAGAGACCCAGTACTTC	CASSSGGRGQETQYF
14	TRBD2	TRBV7-3	.	TRBJ2-3	TGTGCCAGCAGCTCGGGACCCGGGGGGGATACGCAGTATTTT	CASSSGPGGDTQYF
14	.	TRBV2	.	TRBJ1-2	TGTGCCAGCAGCCGGACTGACAATAACTATGGCTACACCTTC	CASSRTDNNYGYTF
15	.	TRBV7-8	.	TRBJ1-5	TGTGCCAGCAGTCTTGGAGGAGACGTCGGGCAGCCCCAGCATTTT	CASSLGGDVGQPQHF
15	.	TRBV5-1	.	TRBJ2-1	TGCGCCAGCAGTCCCCAGGACTACTCAAGCAATGAGCAGTTCTTC	CASSPQDYSSNEQFF
11	.	TRBV7-8	.	TRBJ2-7	TGTGCCAGCAGCGAGGGAGGCGAGCAGTACTTC	CASSEGGEQYF
14	.	TRBV5-1	.	TRBJ2-2	TGCGCCAGCAGCTTGGATTTCTACACCGGGGAGCTGTTTTTT	CASSLDFYTGELFF
14	TRBD1	TRBV7-2	.	TRBJ1-1	TGTGCCAGCAGCTTTCCGACAGGGGTGGGTGAAGCTTTCTTT	CASSFPTGVGEAFF
11	.	TRBV30	few	TRBJ1-2	TGTGCCTGGAGTGACAGGGTTGGCTACACCTTC	CAWSDRVGYTF
14	TRBD1	TRBV5-4	.	TRBJ2-1	TGTGCCAGCAGTTCGGGACAGGGTCGCGATGAGCAGTTCTTC	CASSSGQGRDEQFF